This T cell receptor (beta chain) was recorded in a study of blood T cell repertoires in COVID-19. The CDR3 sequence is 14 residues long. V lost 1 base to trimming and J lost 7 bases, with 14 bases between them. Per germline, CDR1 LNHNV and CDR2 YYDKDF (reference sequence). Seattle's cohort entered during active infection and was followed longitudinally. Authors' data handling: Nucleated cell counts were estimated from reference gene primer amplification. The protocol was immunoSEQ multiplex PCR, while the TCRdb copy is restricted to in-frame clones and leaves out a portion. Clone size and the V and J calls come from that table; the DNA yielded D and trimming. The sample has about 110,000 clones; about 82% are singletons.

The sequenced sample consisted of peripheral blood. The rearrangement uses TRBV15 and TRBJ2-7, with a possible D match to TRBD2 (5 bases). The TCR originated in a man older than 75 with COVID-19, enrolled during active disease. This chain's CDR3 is CATSRGGSPGEQYF. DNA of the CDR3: TGTGCCACCAGCAGAGGGGGTTCCCCGGGAGAGCAGTACTTC.